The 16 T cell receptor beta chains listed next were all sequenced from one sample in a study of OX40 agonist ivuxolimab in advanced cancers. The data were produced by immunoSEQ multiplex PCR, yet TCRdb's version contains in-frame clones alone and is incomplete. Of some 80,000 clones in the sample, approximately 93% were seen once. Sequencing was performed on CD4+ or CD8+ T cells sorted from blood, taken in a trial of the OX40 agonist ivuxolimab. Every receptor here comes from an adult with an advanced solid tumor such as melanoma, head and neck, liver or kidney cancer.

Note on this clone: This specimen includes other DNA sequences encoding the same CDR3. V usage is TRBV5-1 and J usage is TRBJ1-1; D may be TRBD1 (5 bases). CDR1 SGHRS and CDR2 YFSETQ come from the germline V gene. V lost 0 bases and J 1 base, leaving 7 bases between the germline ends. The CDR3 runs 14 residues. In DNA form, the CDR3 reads TGCGCCAGCAGCTTGGCCGGGGGGAACACTGAAGCTTTCTTT. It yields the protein CASSLAGGNTEAFF.

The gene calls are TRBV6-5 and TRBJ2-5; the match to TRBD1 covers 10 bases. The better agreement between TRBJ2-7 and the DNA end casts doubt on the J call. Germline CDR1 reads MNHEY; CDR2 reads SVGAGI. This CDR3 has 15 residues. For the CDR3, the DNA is TGTGCCAGCAGTTACGGGGACAGGGGCTCCTACGAGCAGTACTTC. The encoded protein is CASSYGDRGSYEQYF.

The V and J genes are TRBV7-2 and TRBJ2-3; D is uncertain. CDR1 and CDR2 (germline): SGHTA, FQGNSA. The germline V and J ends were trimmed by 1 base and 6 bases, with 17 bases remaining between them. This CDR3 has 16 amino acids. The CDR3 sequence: CASSLGGGIAADTQYF. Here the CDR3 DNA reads TGTGCCAGCAGCTTAGGAGGCGGTATAGCAGCGGATACGCAGTATTTT.

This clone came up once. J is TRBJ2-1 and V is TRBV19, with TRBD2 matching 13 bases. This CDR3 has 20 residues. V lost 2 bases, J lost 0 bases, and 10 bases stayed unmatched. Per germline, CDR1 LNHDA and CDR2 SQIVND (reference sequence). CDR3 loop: CASSIFWTSGGLGSYNEQFF. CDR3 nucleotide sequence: TGTGCCAGTAGTATATTTTGGACTAGCGGGGGTCTGGGCTCCTACAATGAGCAGTTCTTC.

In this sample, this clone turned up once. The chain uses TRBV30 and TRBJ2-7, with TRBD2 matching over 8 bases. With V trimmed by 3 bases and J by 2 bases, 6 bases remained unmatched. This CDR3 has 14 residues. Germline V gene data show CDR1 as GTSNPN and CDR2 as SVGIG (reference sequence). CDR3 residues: CAWSAGGATYEQYF. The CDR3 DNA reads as TGTGCCTGGAGCGCGGGAGGCGCTACCTACGAGCAGTACTTC.

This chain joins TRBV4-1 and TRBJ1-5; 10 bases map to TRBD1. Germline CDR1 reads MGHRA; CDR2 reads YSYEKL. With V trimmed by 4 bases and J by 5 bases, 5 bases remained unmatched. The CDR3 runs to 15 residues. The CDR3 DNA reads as TGCGCCAGCAGCCCACGGGACAGGGGCGATCAGCCCCAGCATTTT. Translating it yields CASSPRDRGDQPQHF.

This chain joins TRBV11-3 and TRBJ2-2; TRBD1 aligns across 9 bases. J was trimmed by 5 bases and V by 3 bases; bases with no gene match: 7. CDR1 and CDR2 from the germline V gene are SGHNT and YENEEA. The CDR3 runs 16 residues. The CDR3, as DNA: TGTGCCAGCAGCTTCCCGAGGACAGGGGCAACCGGGGAGCTGTTTTTT. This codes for CASSFPRTGATGELFF.

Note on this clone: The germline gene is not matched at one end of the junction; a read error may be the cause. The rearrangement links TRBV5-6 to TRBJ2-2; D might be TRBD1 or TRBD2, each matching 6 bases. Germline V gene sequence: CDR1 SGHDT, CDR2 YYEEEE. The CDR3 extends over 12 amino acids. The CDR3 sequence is CASSRGPLEVFF. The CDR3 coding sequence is TGTGCCAGCAGCCGGGGGCCTTTGGAGGTGTTTTTT.

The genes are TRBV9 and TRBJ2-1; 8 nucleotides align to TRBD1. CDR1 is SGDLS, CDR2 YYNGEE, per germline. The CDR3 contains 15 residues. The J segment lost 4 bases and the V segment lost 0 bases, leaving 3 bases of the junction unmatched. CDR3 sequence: CASSVARQGYNEQFF. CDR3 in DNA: TGTGCCAGCAGCGTAGCGAGACAGGGGTACAATGAGCAGTTCTTC.

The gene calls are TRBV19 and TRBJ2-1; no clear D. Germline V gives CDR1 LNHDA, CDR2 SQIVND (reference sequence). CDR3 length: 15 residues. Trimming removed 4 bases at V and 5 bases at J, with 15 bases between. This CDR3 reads CASSTWGSPHNEQFF. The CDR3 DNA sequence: TGTGCCAGTAGTACTTGGGGTAGCCCCCACAATGAGCAGTTCTTC.

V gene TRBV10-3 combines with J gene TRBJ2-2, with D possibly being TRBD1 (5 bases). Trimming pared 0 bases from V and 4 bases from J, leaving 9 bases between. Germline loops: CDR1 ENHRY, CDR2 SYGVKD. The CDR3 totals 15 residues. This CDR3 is CAISESAGLTGELFF. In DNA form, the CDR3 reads TGTGCCATCAGTGAGTCCGCAGGGCTCACCGGGGAGCTGTTTTTT.

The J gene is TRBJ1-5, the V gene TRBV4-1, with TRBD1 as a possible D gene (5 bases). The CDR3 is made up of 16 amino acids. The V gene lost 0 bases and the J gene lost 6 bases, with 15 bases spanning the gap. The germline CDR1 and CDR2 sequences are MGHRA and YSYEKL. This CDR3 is CASSQETGLIFQPQHF. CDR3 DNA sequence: TGCGCCAGCAGCCAAGAAACGGGACTTATTTTTCAGCCCCAGCATTTT.

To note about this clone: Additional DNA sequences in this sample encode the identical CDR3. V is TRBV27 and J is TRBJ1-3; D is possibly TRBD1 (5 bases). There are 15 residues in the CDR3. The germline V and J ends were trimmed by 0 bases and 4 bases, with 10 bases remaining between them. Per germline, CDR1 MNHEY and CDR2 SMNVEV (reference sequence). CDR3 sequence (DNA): TGTGCCAGCAGTTTATCGGCAGGGAGCGGAAACACCATATATTTT. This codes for CASSLSAGSGNTIYF.

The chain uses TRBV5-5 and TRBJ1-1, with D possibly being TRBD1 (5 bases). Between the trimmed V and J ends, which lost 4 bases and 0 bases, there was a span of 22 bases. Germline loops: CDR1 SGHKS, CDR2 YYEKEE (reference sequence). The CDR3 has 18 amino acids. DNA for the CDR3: TGTGCCAGCAGCCCCGGCCGGCCAGGGCTTATTATGAACACTGAAGCTTTCTTT. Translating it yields CASSPGRPGLIMNTEAFF.

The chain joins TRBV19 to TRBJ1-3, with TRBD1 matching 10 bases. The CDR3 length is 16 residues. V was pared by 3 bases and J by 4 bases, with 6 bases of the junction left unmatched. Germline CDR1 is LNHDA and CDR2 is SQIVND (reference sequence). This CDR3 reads CASSIPTGGRGNTIYF. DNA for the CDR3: TGTGCCAGTAGTATCCCGACAGGGGGCCGCGGAAACACCATATATTTT.

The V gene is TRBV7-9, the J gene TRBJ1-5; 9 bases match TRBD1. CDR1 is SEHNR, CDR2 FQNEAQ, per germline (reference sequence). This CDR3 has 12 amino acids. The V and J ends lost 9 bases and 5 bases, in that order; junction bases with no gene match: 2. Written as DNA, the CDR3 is TGTGCCAGTGGACAGGGGCATCAGCCCCAGCATTTT. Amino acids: CASGQGHQPQHF. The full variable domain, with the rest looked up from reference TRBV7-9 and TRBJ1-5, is DTGVSQNPRHKITKRGQNVTFRCDPISEHNRLYWYRQTLGQGPEFLTYFQNEAQLEKSRLLSDRFSAERPKGSFSTLEIQRTEQGDSAMYLCASGQGHQPQHFGDGTRLSIL.